A single sample gave rise to the 18 T cell receptor beta chains below, sequenced in a study of spatial heterogeneity in lung cancer (dated by TCRdb to the late 2010s). Broad study findings and their caveats: The tumor nonsynonymous mutation count correlated with the number of expanded intratumoral alpha and beta TCRs.

The sample's time point, from its label and the paper: sample taken at primary tumor resection. These receptors lack a known antigen. The library was produced with 5' RACE. TCRdb records NextSeq 500 as the sequencer. TCRdb trimmed public reads at Q25 via fastp, called clones via MiXCR and kept in-frame beta chains. Rows with one shared CDR3 protein collapse into an entry with the most common genes and DNA. The sample contains about 3,500 distinct CDR3 sequences, less than 10% of them found a single time. The top ten clones comprise around 14% of the sample. The sequencing here drew on lung tumor tissue, taken at surgery. Receptor source: a male donor with early-stage non-small cell lung cancer.

This clonotype was counted at least ten times. J is TRBJ2-7 and V is TRBV29-1; D may be TRBD2 (5 bases). The CDR3 has 12 amino acids. V was pared by 7 bases and J by 4 bases, with 14 bases between. Looked up from germline, CDR1 is SQVTM and CDR2 is ANQGSEA. The CDR3 is CSALTAGYEQYF. In DNA form, the CDR3 reads TGCAGCGCTCTGACGGCGGGTTACGAGCAGTACTTC.

Relative to its sample, this clonotype is medium-sized (0.01 to 0.1%). This chain joins TRBV27 and TRBJ2-7; D gene unclear. CDR1 is MNHEY and CDR2 is SMNVEV in the germline V gene (reference sequence). This CDR3 region has 13 residues. V was trimmed by 3 bases and J by 2 bases, leaving 8 bases between them. In DNA form, the CDR3 reads TGTGCCAGCAGTTTCGGGCTAACCTACGAGCAGTACTTC. Translated, it gives CASSFGLTYEQYF.

By share, this clonotype ranks as medium-sized. The chain has TRBV18 and TRBJ2-7; 10 positions match TRBD2. The CDR3 length is 14 residues. CDR1 and CDR2 (germline): KGHSH, LQKENI. V gave up 3 bases and J gave up 3 bases; unmatched junction bases: 2. CDR3 sequence: CASSPLAGGYEQYF. The DNA for the CDR3 is TGTGCCAGCTCACCTTTAGCGGGGGGCTACGAGCAGTACTTC.

This clonotype was detected ten times or more. This chain joins TRBV20-1 and TRBJ2-2; 8 bases are shared with TRBD2. In germline, CDR1 is DFQATT, CDR2 SNEGSKA (reference sequence). J was trimmed by 4 bases and V by 5 bases; bases with no gene match: 9. This CDR3 has 15 residues. The CDR3 loop is CSASRAGEGTGELFF. In nucleotides, the CDR3 is TGCAGTGCTTCTAGAGCGGGAGAGGGCACCGGGGAGCTGTTTTTT.

The V and J genes are TRBV18 and TRBJ2-1; no definite D call. Trimming took 4 bases from V and 9 from J, leaving 13 bases between them. The CDR3 spans 13 residues. Germline V gene data show CDR1 as KGHSH and CDR2 as LQKENI. CDR3 DNA: TGTGCCAGCTCACGGTCCCCCTTCGCTGAGCAGTTCTTC. The encoded protein is CASSRSPFAEQFF.

This clonotype was seen only a few times. The chain couples TRBV11-2 to TRBJ1-1; 7 positions match TRBD1. Germline values: CDR1 SGHAT, CDR2 FQNNGV. V shed 5 bases, J shed 1 base, and the junction held 7 bases outside the gene matches. The CDR3 spans 15 residues. The CDR3 protein is CASSLRGGWNTEAFF. The DNA of the CDR3 is TGTGCCAGCAGCCTTCGAGGGGGCTGGAACACTGAAGCTTTCTTT. Full variable domain (outside the CDR3, taken from reference TRBV11-2 and TRBJ1-1): EAGVAQSPRYKIIEKRQSVAFWCNPISGHATLYWYQQILGQGPKLLIQFQNNGVVDDSQLPKDRFSAERLKGVDSTLKIQPAKLEDSAVYLCASSLRGGWNTEAFFGQGTRLTVV.

The rearrangement joins TRBV12-3 or TRBV12-4 to TRBJ1-5; D unclear. This CDR3 is built from 16 residues. V lost 5 bases to trimming and J lost 1 base, with 15 bases between them. This CDR3 reads CASSLWAFPSNQPQHF. CDR3 coding DNA: TGTGCCAGCAGTCTCTGGGCATTTCCCAGCAATCAGCCCCAGCATTTT.

This clonotype was found many times. The chain recombines TRBV5-1 with TRBJ1-4; D ambiguous. This CDR3 is 16 amino acids long. CDR1 and CDR2 from the germline V gene are SGHRS and YFSETQ. V lost 0 bases and J lost 0, with 9 bases in between. CDR3 region: CASSLGTPATNEKLFF. The CDR3 bases are TGCGCCAGCAGCTTGGGGACTCCAGCAACTAATGAAAAACTGTTTTTT.

By share, this clonotype counts as medium-sized (0.01 to 0.1%). The chain carries TRBV7-6 and TRBJ1-2; 8 bases fit TRBD1. The V segment lost 5 bases and the J segment 0 bases; nucleotides outside the gene matches: 5. This CDR3 is built from 15 residues. Germline V lookup: CDR1 SGHVS, CDR2 FNYEAQ. DNA of the CDR3: TGTGCCAGCAGCCCCCAACAGGGGGCTAACTATGGCTACACCTTC. Its translation is CASSPQQGANYGYTF.

By frequency in the sample, this clonotype is medium-sized (0.01 to 0.1%). The chain combines TRBV20-1 with TRBJ2-5; D gene ambiguous. This CDR3 comprises 15 residues. From germline, CDR1 is DFQATT and CDR2 SNEGSKA (reference sequence). V was trimmed by 4 bases and J by 1 base, leaving 16 bases between them. Written as DNA, the CDR3 is TGCAGTGCTATCGGAAACTATCGGGCCCAAGAGACCCAGTACTTC. This sequence encodes CSAIGNYRAQETQYF.

This clonotype occurred many times. The genes are TRBV5-1 and TRBJ2-7, with unresolved D. Germline V gene data show CDR1 as SGHRS and CDR2 as YFSETQ. The V end lost 1 base, the J end lost 2 bases, and 13 bases lay between the germline ends. This CDR3 spans 15 amino acids. This CDR3 is CASSLSVDGPYEQYF. The CDR3 DNA follows: TGCGCCAGCAGCTTGTCGGTAGATGGTCCCTACGAGCAGTACTTC.

This clonotype appeared many times. The chain joins TRBV28 to TRBJ2-3; D gene uncertain. V lost 3 bases and J lost 5, with 3 bases in between. The CDR3 consists of 11 residues. Germline V gene lookup returns CDR1 MDHEN and CDR2 SYDVKM. CDR3 coding DNA: TGTGCCAGCAGTTTGGGAGATACGCAGTATTTT. Translating gives CASSLGDTQYF.

The gene calls are TRBV5-1 and TRBJ2-7; weak D call: TRBD1 (6 bases). Trimming stripped 4 bases from V and 5 bases from J, with 13 bases between. Per germline, CDR1 SGHRS and CDR2 YFSETQ. The CDR3 length is 13 residues. The CDR3 protein is CASSPVGGHEQYF. The CDR3 DNA is TGCGCCAGCAGCCCTGTTGGGGGCCACGAGCAGTACTTC. The complete variable domain, with remaining parts taken from reference TRBV5-1 and TRBJ2-7, reads KAGVTQTPRYLIKTRGQQVTLSCSPISGHRSVSWYQQTPGQGLQFLFEYFSETQRNKGNFPGRFSGRQFSNSRSEMNVSTLELGDSALYLCASSPVGGHEQYFGPGTRLTVT.

Judged by abundance, this clonotype is medium-sized. This sequence joins TRBV7-8 and TRBJ2-1; possibly TRBD1 for D (6 bases). Germline V lookup: CDR1 SGHVS, CDR2 FQNEAQ. There are 14 residues in the CDR3. V gave up 1 base and J gave up 6 bases, with 10 bases separating them. DNA for the CDR3: TGTGCCAGCAGCTTAGGGGCGACAGGCAATGAGCAGTTCTTC. This encodes CASSLGATGNEQFF.

There are many counts of this clonotype. The chain employs TRBV7-6 and TRBJ2-7; the D is unclear. The CDR3 runs 14 residues. Deletions cut 2 bases from V and 0 bases from J, with 8 bases between. In germline, CDR1 is SGHVS, CDR2 FNYEAQ. The DNA for the CDR3 is TGTGCCAGCAGCTTATCCCAGAGCTCCTACGAGCAGTACTTC. It translates to CASSLSQSSYEQYF. Based on the CDR3 plus reference TRBV7-6 and TRBJ2-7, the full variable domain is GAGVSQSPRYKVTKRGQDVALRCDPISGHVSLYWYRQALGQGPEFLTYFNYEAQQDKSGLPNDRFSAERPEGSISTLTIQRTEQRDSAMYRCASSLSQSSYEQYFGPGTRLTVT.

This clonotype is medium-sized within its sample. J is TRBJ2-5 and V is TRBV5-4; no reliable D call. From germline, CDR1 is SGHNT and CDR2 YYREEE (reference sequence). V was shortened by 1 base and J by 2 bases, with 6 bases between the two germline ends. The CDR3 runs to 13 residues. CDR3 sequence reads: CASSLQQQETQYF. For the CDR3, the DNA is TGTGCCAGCAGCTTGCAACAGCAAGAGACCCAGTACTTC.

This clonotype was detected ten times or more. This chain joins TRBV28 and TRBJ1-6; TRBD1 matches 7 bases. The CDR3 sequence is 12 residues long. Trimming removed 5 bases from V and 8 bases from J; junction bases left unmatched: 0. Germline CDR1 is MDHEN and CDR2 is SYDVKM. CDR3 DNA sequence: TGTGCCAGCAGTGACAGGGATTCACCCCTCCACTTT. It yields the protein CASSDRDSPLHF.

This clonotype is labeled medium-sized. The chain's CDR3 is CASGGTLGDQPQHF. The CDR3 DNA sequence: TGCGCCAGCGGTGGGACCCTAGGCGATCAGCCCCAGCATTTT. The chain recombines TRBV10-2 with TRBJ1-5, with D possibly matching TRBD1 (5 bases). The V end was cut by 8 bases, the J end by 5 bases, with 16 bases between. The CDR3 extends over 14 amino acids. CDR1 and CDR2 from the germline V gene are WSHSY and SAAADI.